Below, 18 T cell receptor beta chains from the same sample are listed, as sequenced in a study of regulatory T cells in long-lasting Graves disease. Time point specified: newly diagnosed GD, antithyroid drugs for less than 3 months. Preparation of the TCR library used RNA extracted from PBMCs. Sequencing libraries for TCR beta were prepared with iRepertoire HTBI primers and Arm-PCR of CDR3 regions. From the multiplex PCR reads, TCRdb called clonotypes with MiXCR, one entry per CDR3 protein. The sample has about 370,000 distinct CDR3 sequences, about 16% seen once. Material: peripheral blood mononuclear cells (PBMCs), obtained at new diagnosis, from a patient treated with antithyroid drugs. The receptors were sampled from a female donor with Graves disease.

This clonotype was seen repeatedly, ten times or more. The V gene is TRBV19, the J gene TRBJ2-2; D unclear. Trimming stripped 7 bases from V and 4 bases from J, with 19 bases between. CDR1 and CDR2 from the germline V gene are LNHDA and SQIVND (reference sequence). This CDR3 has 16 residues. CDR3 protein: CASMIPESDGTGELFF. The CDR3 DNA reads as TGTGCCAGTATGATCCCGGAGTCCGATGGCACCGGGGAGCTGTTTTTT.

This clonotype came up many times. The CDR3 bases are TGTGCCAGCAGTACAGGGTATGGCTACACCTTC. Its translation is CASSTGYGYTF. The chain uses TRBV12-3 or TRBV12-4 and TRBJ1-2; D perhaps matches TRBD1 (6 bases). CDR3 length: 11 amino acids. V gave up 5 bases and J gave up 5 bases, with 6 bases separating them.

This clonotype was seen many times. This chain uses TRBV3-1 with TRBJ2-1; a possible D gene is TRBD1 (6 bases). Matching the DNA end better, TRBJ2-5 makes the J call doubtful. Germline-derived CDR1 and CDR2 are LGHDT and YNNKEL (reference sequence). The CDR3 has 15 residues. The CDR3 protein is CASNPRGRDQETQYF. The CDR3 DNA reads TGTGCCAGCAACCCCAGGGGCAGGGACCAAGAGACCCAGTACTTC.

This clonotype was counted between two and nine times. This chain connects TRBV10-3 to TRBJ1-2; a possible D gene is TRBD1 (6 bases). The CDR3 totals 13 residues. V was clipped by 6 bases and J by 6 bases, with 14 bases between them. Germline loops: CDR1 ENHRY, CDR2 SYGVKD. DNA of the CDR3: TGTGCCATCAGGCCGGGGGGCGGGAATGGCTACACCTTC. This encodes CAIRPGGGNGYTF.

This clonotype was detected many times. This chain's CDR3 is CATSDPLLATDTQYF. DNA of the CDR3: TGTGCCACCAGCGACCCGCTTCTAGCCACAGATACGCAGTATTTT. This rearrangement joins TRBV24-1 to TRBJ2-3; the D gene is possibly TRBD2 (5 bases). The V gene lost 7 bases and the J gene lost 2 bases, with 15 bases spanning the gap. The germline gives CDR1 KGHDR, CDR2 SFDVKD. The CDR3 runs 15 residues.

This clonotype has a count of ten or more. The chain joins TRBV2 to TRBJ2-1; 11 bases agree with TRBD2. Germline V gene data show CDR1 as SNHLY and CDR2 as FYNNEI. J lost 7 bases, V lost 6 bases, and 11 bases had no gene match. CDR3 length: 16 residues. The CDR3 nucleotides are TGTGCCAGCAGAACTTTGACTAGCGGGGAAAAGAATGAGCAGTTCTTC. Translating it yields CASRTLTSGEKNEQFF. Full variable domain (missing parts from reference TRBV2 and TRBJ2-1): EPEVTQTPSHQVTQMGQEVILRCVPISNHLYFYWYRQILGQKVEFLVSFYNNEISEKSEIFDDQFSVERPDGSNFTLKIRSTKLEDSAMYFCASRTLTSGEKNEQFFGPGTRLTVL.

This clonotype was seen ten or more times. The rearrangement joins TRBV10-3 to TRBJ1-4; D not certain. The germline V gene encodes CDR1 ENHRY and CDR2 SYGVKD. V dropped 4 bases and J dropped 8 bases, with 14 bases sitting between them. The CDR3 covers 14 residues. CDR3 region: CAISAGPTREKLFF. CDR3 bases: TGTGCCATCAGTGCTGGGCCAACGCGAGAAAAACTGTTTTTT.

This clonotype was observed many times. The chain carries TRBV27 and TRBJ1-5; D call uncertain. The CDR3 runs 15 residues. CDR1 is MNHEY and CDR2 is SMNVEV in the germline V gene (reference sequence). Trimming cost V 4 bases and J 5 bases, with 15 bases left between them. The CDR3 is CASSSAGPTDQPQHF. The DNA for the CDR3 is TGTGCCAGCAGTTCCGCCGGGCCCACCGATCAGCCCCAGCATTTT.

This clonotype was detected ten times or more. The J gene is TRBJ1-1, the V gene TRBV27; 11 bases agree with TRBD1. There are 14 residues in the CDR3. Losses at the gene ends were 4 bases for V and 5 bases for J; bases not matched to a gene: 3. CDR1 and CDR2 (germline): MNHEY, SMNVEV (reference sequence). The DNA for the CDR3 is TGTGCCAGCAGTTGGGACAGGGGGAGGACTGAAGCTTTCTTT. Protein: CASSWDRGRTEAFF.

This clonotype occurred a few times. V is TRBV10-3 and J is TRBJ2-7; TRBD2 matches 11 bases. V was pared by 6 bases and J by 4 bases, with 8 bases of the junction left unmatched. There are 15 residues in the CDR3. Looked up from germline, CDR1 is ENHRY and CDR2 is SYGVKD. The CDR3 reads CAIRSTSGSAYEQYF. The CDR3 DNA follows: TGTGCCATCAGGTCAACTAGCGGGAGCGCGTACGAGCAGTACTTC.

This clonotype has at least ten counts. V gene TRBV7-3 combines with J gene TRBJ2-1; 10 bases agree with TRBD2. Trimming at V came to 5 bases and at J to 8 bases, leaving 6 bases not matched to a gene. This CDR3 region has 14 residues. CDR1 is SGHTA and CDR2 is FQGTGA in the germline V gene. The CDR3 loop reads CASSQGLANDEQFF. In DNA form, the CDR3 reads TGTGCCAGCAGCCAGGGACTAGCGAACGATGAGCAGTTCTTC.

The J gene is TRBJ1-5, the V gene TRBV12-3 or TRBV12-4; TRBD1 is a possible D gene (6 bases). Between the trimmed V and J ends, which lost 10 bases and 4 bases, there was a span of 11 bases. This CDR3 comprises 12 residues. The CDR3 is CATQDRNQPQHF. CDR3 nucleotide sequence: TGTGCCACCCAGGACAGAAATCAGCCCCAGCATTTT.

This clonotype was seen at least ten times. V and J are TRBV19 and TRBJ1-1; maybe TRBD1 (5 bases). CDR1 is LNHDA and CDR2 is SQIVND in the germline V gene (reference sequence). V lost 2 bases and J lost 5, with 12 bases in between. The CDR3 totals 14 residues. This CDR3 is CASSISGARTEAFF. CDR3 in DNA: TGTGCCAGTAGTATATCTGGGGCGAGAACTGAAGCTTTCTTT. Full variable domain (remainder filled in from reference TRBV19 and TRBJ1-1): DGGITQSPKYLFRKEGQNVTLSCEQNLNHDAMYWYRQDPGQGLRLIYYSQIVNDFQKGDIAEGYSVSREKKESFPLTVTSAQKNPTAFYLCASSISGARTEAFFGQGTRLTVV.

This clonotype was recorded at least ten times. The chain carries TRBV6-2 or TRBV6-3 and TRBJ1-1, with 7 bases matching TRBD1. The CDR3 length is 14 residues. With 2 bases clipped from V and 5 bases from J, the junction kept 5 bases outside the gene matches. Germline CDR1 MNHEY, CDR2 SVGEGT. The CDR3 region has the DNA TGTGCCAGCAGTTACGGGCAGGGGGGGACTGAAGCTTTCTTT. This gives the protein CASSYGQGGTEAFF.

At least ten counts were recorded for this clonotype. The V and J genes are TRBV20-1 and TRBJ2-7; 10 positions match TRBD1. There are 12 residues in the CDR3. Looked up from germline, CDR1 is DFQATT and CDR2 is SNEGSKA (reference sequence). V lost 5 bases, J lost 4 bases, and 2 bases stayed unmatched. In nucleotides, the CDR3 is TGCAGTGCTCCGGGACAGGGGTACGAGCAGTACTTC. This codes for CSAPGQGYEQYF.

This clonotype appeared many times. The chain joins TRBV19 to TRBJ1-5, with 8 positions matching TRBD1. CDR1 and CDR2 (germline): LNHDA, SQIVND (reference sequence). The ends lost 3 bases at V and 11 bases at J; junction bases unmatched: 9. This CDR3 has 14 residues. The chain's CDR3 is CASSIGQGANAQHF. In DNA, the CDR3 is TGTGCCAGTAGTATCGGGCAGGGGGCGAATGCCCAGCATTTT. Filled out from reference TRBV19 and TRBJ1-5, the complete variable domain reads DGGITQSPKYLFRKEGQNVTLSCEQNLNHDAMYWYRQDPGQGLRLIYYSQIVNDFQKGDIAEGYSVSREKKESFPLTVTSAQKNPTAFYLCASSIGQGANAQHFGDGTRLSIL.

Many counts were recorded for this clonotype. The chain has TRBV6-2 or TRBV6-3 and TRBJ2-3; possible D gene TRBD2, 7 bases. The CDR3 is 17 amino acids. Trimming cost V 0 bases and J 5 bases, with 18 bases left between them. Germline-derived CDR1 and CDR2 are MNHEY and SVGEGT. The CDR3 DNA follows: TGTGCCAGCAGTTACTCTCTGACGGGGGGCGGGGGAGATACGCAGTATTTT. It encodes CASSYSLTGGGGDTQYF.

This clonotype has more than one count but fewer than ten. The chain is built from TRBV12-3 or TRBV12-4 and TRBJ2-1, with a weak D call TRBD1 (6 bases). CDR3 length: 13 residues. The V end was cut by 5 bases, the J end by 7 bases, with 12 bases between. The CDR3 here is CASSGQKWNEQFF. The CDR3, as DNA: TGTGCCAGCAGTGGACAGAAGTGGAATGAGCAGTTCTTC.